The present T cell receptor (beta chain) was sequenced within a study of STAT5B mutations in CD4+ large granular lymphocyte leukemia. Only in-frame clones appear in the TCRdb table, and some are missing; sequencing was by immunoSEQ multiplex PCR. The sample lists about 38,000 clones, 65% to 90% occurring once. The CDR3 loop spans 13 amino acids. Trimming removed 5 bases at V and 6 bases at J, with 13 bases between. Germline CDR1 and CDR2: WNHNN and SYGVQD (reference sequence). The genes are TRBV10-1 and TRBJ1-1; D is perhaps TRBD1 (6 bases). What was sequenced was CD4+ T cells from blood buffy coats. This clonotype was obtained from a human donor in good health. The CDR3 DNA reads TGCGCCAGCAGTCGTACAGGGATGGCTGAAGCTTTCTTT. Its protein is CASSRTGMAEAFF.